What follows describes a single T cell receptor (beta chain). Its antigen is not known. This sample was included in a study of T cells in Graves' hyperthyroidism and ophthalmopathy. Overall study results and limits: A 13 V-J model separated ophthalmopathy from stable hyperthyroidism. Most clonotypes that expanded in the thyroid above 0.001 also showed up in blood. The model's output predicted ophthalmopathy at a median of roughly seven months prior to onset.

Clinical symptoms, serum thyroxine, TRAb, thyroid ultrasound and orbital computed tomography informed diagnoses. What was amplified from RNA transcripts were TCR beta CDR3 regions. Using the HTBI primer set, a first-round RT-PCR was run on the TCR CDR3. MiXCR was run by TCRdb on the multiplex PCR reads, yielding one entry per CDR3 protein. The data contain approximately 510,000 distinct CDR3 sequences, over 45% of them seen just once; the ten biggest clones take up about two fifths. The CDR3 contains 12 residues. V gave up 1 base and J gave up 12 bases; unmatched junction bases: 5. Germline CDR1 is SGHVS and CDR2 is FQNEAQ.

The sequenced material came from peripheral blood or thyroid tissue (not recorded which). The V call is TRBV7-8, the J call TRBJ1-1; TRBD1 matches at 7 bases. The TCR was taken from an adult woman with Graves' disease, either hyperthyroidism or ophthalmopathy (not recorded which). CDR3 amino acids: CASSLGATGTFF. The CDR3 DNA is TGTGCCAGCAGCTTAGGTGCGACAGGGACTTTCTTT. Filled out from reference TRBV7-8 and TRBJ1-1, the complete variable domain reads GAGVSQSPRYKVAKRGQDVALRCDPISGHVSLFWYQQALGQGPEFLTYFQNEAQLDKSGLPSDRFFAERPEGSVSTLKIQRTQQEDSAVYLCASSLGATGTFFGQGTRLTVV.